A single sample gave rise to the 32 T cell receptor beta chains below, sequenced in a study of Graves' ophthalmopathy and Graves' hyperthyroidism. TCR beta CDR3 regions were amplified from RNA transcripts. RT-PCR was first run with HTBI primers, then multiplex PCR in a second round. TCRdb independently ran MiXCR on the multiplex PCR reads; one entry per CDR3 protein. Of 500,000 to 700,000 distinct CDR3 sequences in the sample, 39% are singletons; the top ten hold around 4.6%. Material: peripheral blood or thyroid tissue (not recorded which). The receptor set was obtained from an adult man with Graves' hyperthyroidism.

Comments on this clonotype: The junction departs from germline at one end; a sequencing error may be responsible. The V call is TRBV29-1, the J call TRBJ2-7; TRBD1 is a possible D gene (6 bases). Germline V gene data show CDR1 as SQVTM and CDR2 as ANQGSEA. The CDR3 sequence is 14 residues long. The CDR3 loop reads CSIEGRDTTYEQYF. In nucleotides, the CDR3 is TGCAGCATTGAAGGAAGGGACACAACCTACGAGCAGTACTTC.

The chain employs TRBV5-1 and TRBJ2-7, with TRBD1 identical over 8 bases. Germline values: CDR1 SGHRS, CDR2 YFSETQ. The CDR3 is made up of 15 amino acids. V was pared by 4 bases and J by 3 bases, with 9 bases of the junction left unmatched. The CDR3 loop is CASSVQSGTGYEQYF. CDR3 sequence (DNA): TGCGCCAGCAGCGTTCAGTCCGGGACAGGCTACGAGCAGTACTTC.

The chain's CDR3 is CASSHGGPVDTQYF. CDR3 nucleotides: TGCGCCAGCAGCCACGGGGGGCCTGTAGATACGCAGTACTTC. The chain joins TRBV5-1 to TRBJ2-7; D is perhaps TRBD2 (7 bases). CDR1 SGHRS and CDR2 YFSETQ come from the germline V gene. V was clipped by 4 bases and J by 9 bases, with 20 bases between them. CDR3 length equals 14 residues.

This clonotype turned up a few times. The chain carries TRBV6-5 and TRBJ2-7; the D is unclear. V dropped 4 bases and J dropped 6 bases, with 16 bases sitting between them. The CDR3 spans 14 residues. Germline V gives CDR1 MNHEY, CDR2 SVGAGI. CDR3 in DNA: TGTGCCAGCAGTTTGTCCTCCGTGAGAGGCGAGCAGTACTTC. As protein: CASSLSSVRGEQYF.

Concerning this clonotype itself: Given a much more abundant clone one base away, this may be a read error. The chain has TRBV12-3 or TRBV12-4 and TRBJ2-7, with a tentative D call TRBD1 (5 bases). The CDR3 is 14 amino acids. CDR3 sequence (DNA): TGTGCCAGCAGTTACGCAGGGAACACCTACGGGCAGTACTTC. It codes for CASSYAGNTYGQYF.

The V gene is TRBV3-1, the J gene TRBJ2-5; D unclear. With 1 base removed from V and 1 base from J, the gap between germline ends came to 13 bases. Per germline, CDR1 LGHDT and CDR2 YNNKEL (reference sequence). The length of the CDR3 is 16 residues. CDR3 region: CASSQGAPMPQETQYF. As DNA, the CDR3 is TGTGCCAGCAGCCAAGGGGCACCAATGCCCCAAGAGACCCAGTACTTC.

This rearrangement joins TRBV7-3 to TRBJ2-3; TRBD1 is a possible D gene (5 bases). In germline, CDR1 is SGHTA, CDR2 FQGTGA. The ends were cut back, 4 bases at V and 4 bases at J, with 9 bases in the middle. The CDR3 has 13 residues. This CDR3 is CASSSEGADTQYF. The CDR3 DNA reads TGTGCCAGCAGCTCCGAAGGGGCAGATACGCAGTATTTT.

The V call is TRBV7-9, the J call TRBJ2-3, with TRBD2 matching over 10 bases. The CDR3 covers 14 residues. The V gene's germline CDR1 is SEHNR and CDR2 FQNEAQ (reference sequence). Losses at the gene ends were 6 bases for V and 4 bases for J; bases not matched to a gene: 4. DNA for the CDR3: TGTGCCAGCAGTTCTAGCGGGAGATCAGATACGCAGTATTTT. Amino acids: CASSSSGRSDTQYF.

In the case of this clonotype: With a much larger clone just one base away, this may be a read error. This sequence joins TRBV28 and TRBJ1-2, with D hard to call. This CDR3 is 12 amino acids long. The germline V and J ends were trimmed by 4 bases and 9 bases, with 12 bases remaining between them. Germline-derived CDR1 and CDR2 are MDHEN and SYDVKM. The CDR3, as DNA: TGTGCCAGCAGTTCCTCCGTTGGGAGCTACACCTTC. This encodes CASSSSVGSYTF.

The V gene is TRBV20-1, the J gene TRBJ1-1; D may be TRBD1 (6 bases). Germline CDR1 reads DFQATT; CDR2 reads SNEGSKA (reference sequence). Trimming cost V 1 base and J 0 bases, with 15 bases left between them. The CDR3 has 16 residues. CDR3 nucleotide sequence: TGCAGTGCTAGAGTGCGGGGGGGCAGGGTGAACACTGAAGCTTTCTTT. The encoded protein is CSARVRGGRVNTEAFF.

This clonotype has more than one count but fewer than ten. V gene TRBV7-8 combines with J gene TRBJ2-7; D possibly corresponds to TRBD1 (6 bases). The J call may be faulty, since TRBJ2-1 better matches the DNA end. The V gene's germline CDR1 is SGHVS and CDR2 FQNEAQ. The CDR3 is 14 amino acids. The DNA for the CDR3 is TGTGCCAGCAGCGAAAAGGGACATTCGGATGAGCAGTTCTTC. Translated, it gives CASSEKGHSDEQFF.

The sample holds a few counts of this clonotype. CDR3 bases: TGCAGTGCCGAACCGGGACAGGGGACCACTGAAGCTTTCTTT. Its protein is CSAEPGQGTTEAFF. The V call is TRBV20-1, the J call TRBJ1-1; the match to TRBD1 covers 10 bases. The CDR3 length is 14 residues. The ends lost 6 bases at V and 4 bases at J; junction bases unmatched: 8. Germline V gene lookup returns CDR1 DFQATT and CDR2 SNEGSKA (reference sequence).

This clonotype showed up just once. Being one base from a much bigger clone, this may be a read error. The chain carries TRBV14 and TRBJ1-3; 7 bases map to TRBD1. The germline V gene has CDR1 SGHDN and CDR2 FVKESK. J was trimmed by 4 bases and V by 2 bases; bases with no gene match: 8. This CDR3 is 16 amino acids long. The CDR3 bases are TGTGCCAGCAGCCAATTAGAGGGGGCGCCAGGAAACACCATATATTTT. Protein: CASSQLEGAPGNTIYF.

The chain carries TRBV20-1 and TRBJ2-3; D is ambiguous. The ends were cut back, 0 bases at V and 0 bases at J, with 16 bases in the middle. The germline V gene encodes CDR1 DFQATT and CDR2 SNEGSKA (reference sequence). CDR3 length: 17 residues. CDR3 sequence (DNA): TGCAGTGCTAGAGATCCCCGAGCGAGTAGAAGCACAGATACGCAGTATTTT. Protein: CSARDPRASRSTDTQYF.

V is TRBV29-1 and J is TRBJ1-2; 7 bases map to TRBD1. Germline V CDR1 and CDR2: SQVTM, ANQGSEA. Trimming removed 6 bases from V and 0 bases from J; junction bases left unmatched: 4. CDR3 size: 13 residues. The CDR3 DNA reads as TGCAGCGTGACCGGACAGGCTAACTATGGCTACACCTTC. It encodes CSVTGQANYGYTF.

The J gene is TRBJ2-7, the V gene TRBV9; 9 bases match TRBD2. The end of the DNA aligns better with TRBJ2-1, so the J call may be wrong. Germline CDR1 is SGDLS and CDR2 is YYNGEE. This CDR3 is 17 amino acids long. CDR3 in DNA: TGTGCCAGCAGCGTAGGTAGCGGGGGCCTTCCCTACAATGAGCAGTTCTTC. Translation: CASSVGSGGLPYNEQFF.

About this clonotype: A much larger clone sits a single nucleotide away, making a read error possible. This chain connects TRBV6-1 to TRBJ1-6; D might be TRBD1 (6 bases). The germline gives CDR1 MNHNS, CDR2 SASEGT. This CDR3 has 13 residues. The CDR3 here is CAGSIIQGSPLHF. The DNA for the CDR3 is TGTGCCGGCAGCATTATACAGGGATCACCCCTCCACTTT.

The table lists this clonotype with many counts. The chain links TRBV5-1 to TRBJ2-7; no firm D call. This CDR3 contains 14 residues. CDR1 is SGHRS and CDR2 is YFSETQ in the germline V gene. V lost 0 bases, J lost 0 bases, and 7 bases lay in between. This CDR3 reads CASSLEVISYEQYF. The DNA for the CDR3 is TGCGCCAGCAGCTTGGAGGTCATCTCCTACGAGCAGTACTTC. The entire variable domain, with the rest obtained from reference TRBV5-1 and TRBJ2-7, is as follows: KAGVTQTPRYLIKTRGQQVTLSCSPISGHRSVSWYQQTPGQGLQFLFEYFSETQRNKGNFPGRFSGRQFSNSRSEMNVSTLELGDSALYLCASSLEVISYEQYFGPGTRLTVT.

This clonotype showed up many times. The chain employs TRBV29-1 and TRBJ2-7; D unresolved. The germline CDR1 and CDR2 sequences are SQVTM and ANQGSEA. The V end was cut by 7 bases, the J end by 3 bases, with 13 bases between. This CDR3 spans 12 amino acids. CDR3 protein: CSAGGSYYEQYF. The CDR3, as DNA: TGCAGCGCCGGTGGCAGCTACTACGAGCAGTACTTC.

This clonotype was counted at least ten times. The V gene is TRBV7-2, the J gene TRBJ1-6; TRBD1 might be the D (5 bases). The germline V and J ends were trimmed by 1 base and 10 bases, with 14 bases remaining between them. Germline V gene data show CDR1 as SGHTA and CDR2 as FQGNSA. CDR3 length: 15 residues. CDR3 sequence (DNA): TGTGCCAGCAGCTTAGGCTTGCCAGGGAACTCACCCCTCCACTTT. Its translation: CASSLGLPGNSPLHF.

This clonotype showed up many times. The rearrangement joins TRBV6-1 to TRBJ1-1; D possibly corresponds to TRBD1 (6 bases). The V end lost 1 base, the J end lost 4 bases, and 10 bases lay between the germline ends. Germline lookup yields CDR1 MNHNS and CDR2 SASEGT. This CDR3 is 14 amino acids long. CDR3 nucleotide sequence: TGTGCCAGCAGTGAAGGTAACAGGGCCACTGAAGCTTTCTTT. Protein product: CASSEGNRATEAFF.

J is TRBJ2-5 and V is TRBV7-2; 9 bases are a match to TRBD1. V was clipped by 2 bases and J by 3 bases; unmatched bases: 4. The CDR3 spans 15 residues. Per germline, CDR1 SGHTA and CDR2 FQGNSA. CDR3 nucleotide sequence: TGTGCCAGCAGCTTAATGGGGACAGGGAAAGAGACCCAGTACTTC. It translates to CASSLMGTGKETQYF.

The gene calls are TRBV7-9 and TRBJ1-3; no firm D call. V dropped 6 bases and J dropped 4 bases, with 10 bases sitting between them. CDR1 SEHNR and CDR2 FQNEAQ come from the germline V gene (reference sequence). The CDR3 runs to 13 residues. DNA of the CDR3: TGTGCCAGCAGTTGGGAGTACGGAAACACCATATATTTT. Its protein product is CASSWEYGNTIYF.

The CDR3 DNA reads as TGTGCCACCAGCCCCTTCAGGGGACCGAATAACTATGGCTACACCTTC. Its protein product is CATSPFRGPNNYGYTF. This chain connects TRBV15 to TRBJ1-2, with a possible D match to TRBD1 (6 bases). With 5 bases removed from V and 1 base from J, the gap between germline ends came to 17 bases. CDR1 is LNHNV and CDR2 is YYDKDF in the germline V gene (reference sequence). This CDR3 has 16 amino acids.

About this clonotype: This CDR3 fails to terminate in the conserved phenylalanine or tryptophan, so it likely reflects a read error. No DNA is shown, since the ends of the CDR3 on it are uncertain; the CDR3 is the one TCRdb lists. This chain links TRBV9 with TRBJ2-5; the listed D gene, TRBD1, was not tested against the DNA. The CDR3 spans 8 amino acids, including both terminal residues. CDR1 is SGDLS and CDR2 is YYNGEE in the germline V gene. CDR3 region: CASSARGT.

This clonotype came up many times. The V gene is TRBV5-1, the J gene TRBJ2-7, with TRBD2 identical over 10 bases. Unmatched junction bases numbered 9, after V lost 4 bases and J lost 5 bases. The germline V gene encodes CDR1 SGHRS and CDR2 YFSETQ. CDR3 length: 15 amino acids. This CDR3 is CASSVSSGGVDEQYF. CDR3 coding DNA: TGCGCCAGCAGCGTATCTAGCGGGGGAGTCGACGAGCAGTACTTC.

This clonotype was recorded a few times. This sequence joins TRBV4-1 and TRBJ2-5; TRBD2 agrees at 7 bases. The CDR3 has 16 amino acids. Germline-derived CDR1 and CDR2 are MGHRA and YSYEKL. With 4 bases clipped from V and 0 bases from J, the junction kept 8 bases outside the gene matches. The CDR3 sequence: CASSPGSGKYQETQYF. The CDR3, as DNA: TGCGCCAGCAGCCCAGGGAGCGGGAAGTACCAAGAGACCCAGTACTTC.

This chain joins TRBV29-1 and TRBJ2-5; D perhaps matches TRBD1 (6 bases). Looked up from germline, CDR1 is SQVTM and CDR2 is ANQGSEA. There are 15 residues in the CDR3. Trimming left V 3 bases short and J 5 bases short, with 19 bases between. The DNA for the CDR3 is TGCAGCGTTGACCACCACAGGGTAGTGGCCGAGACCCAGTACTTC. This sequence encodes CSVDHHRVVAETQYF.

Notes on this clonotype: This sequence may be a read error, since a much larger clone differs from it by one base. The V call is TRBV25-1, the J call TRBJ2-2; TRBD2 is a possible D gene (6 bases). Germline V lookup: CDR1 MGHDK, CDR2 SYGVNS. The CDR3 length is 13 residues. The CDR3 loop is CTSSRRETGELFF. The CDR3 DNA is TGTACCAGCAGTAGGAGGGAAACCGGGGAGCTGTTTTTT.

V and J are TRBV15 and TRBJ2-5, with D unclear. The CDR3 runs 10 residues. Trimming removed 6 bases from V and 9 bases from J, with 8 bases in between. Germline CDR1 and CDR2: LNHNV and YYDKDF (reference sequence). CDR3 coding DNA: TGTGCCACCAGTATAACCTCCCAGTACTTC. Translated: CATSITSQYF.

The genes are TRBV15 and TRBJ1-1; no clear D gene. Trimming removed 0 bases from V and 3 bases from J, with 8 bases in between. The CDR3 is 14 residues long. CDR1 and CDR2 from the germline V gene are LNHNV and YYDKDF (reference sequence). The CDR3 region has the DNA TGTGCCACCAGCAGAGATTTAGTGGACACTGAAGCTTTCTTT. Its protein is CATSRDLVDTEAFF.

In this sample, this clonotype turned up a few times. V usage is TRBV7-8 and J usage is TRBJ1-2, with D possibly matching TRBD1 (6 bases). This CDR3 is built from 15 residues. Trimming removed 3 bases from V and 8 bases from J, with 19 bases in between. From germline, CDR1 is SGHVS and CDR2 FQNEAQ. The CDR3 here is CASSFGGRGSRGYTF. The CDR3 DNA follows: TGTGCCAGCAGCTTCGGGGGTAGGGGGAGTCGCGGCTACACCTTC.